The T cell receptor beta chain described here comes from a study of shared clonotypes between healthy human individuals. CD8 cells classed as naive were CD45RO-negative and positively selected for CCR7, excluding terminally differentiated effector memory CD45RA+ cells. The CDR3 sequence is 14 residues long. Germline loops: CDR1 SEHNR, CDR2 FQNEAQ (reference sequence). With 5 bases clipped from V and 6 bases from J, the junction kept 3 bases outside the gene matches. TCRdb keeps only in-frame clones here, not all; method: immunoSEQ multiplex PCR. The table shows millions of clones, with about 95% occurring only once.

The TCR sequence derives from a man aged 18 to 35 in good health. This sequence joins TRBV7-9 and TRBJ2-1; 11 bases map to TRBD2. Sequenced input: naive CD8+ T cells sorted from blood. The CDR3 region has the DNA TGTGCCAGCAGCCAAACTAGCGGGGGCAATGAGCAGTTCTTC. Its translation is CASSQTSGGNEQFF.